The entry below describes one TCR beta chain. Antigen: not known. The sample comes from a study of shared clonotypes between healthy human individuals. About the research overall: Each donor had three CD4 naive, three CD4 memory, two CD8 naive and one CD8 memory plate. Points from the study as a whole: Across a handful of donors, naive CD4 shared about 5%, naive CD8 approximately 3.5%, memory CD4 over 2%, memory CD8 over 0.3%. Generally, naive subsets came out with larger estimated richness than memory subsets.

Sequencing was at deep level. TCRdb keeps only in-frame clones here, not all; method: immunoSEQ multiplex PCR. Altogether around 600,000 clones are present, around 97% being singletons, with the ten largest covering around 0.057%. Trimming cost V 3 bases and J 0 bases; bases outside gene matches: 5. This CDR3 has 17 amino acids. Looked up from germline, CDR1 is MDHEN and CDR2 is SYDVKM. The sequenced sample consisted of naive CD4+ T cells sorted from blood. Specified subset: CD45RA+ positively selected. The sequence came from a woman aged 25-40 years in good health. The V gene is TRBV28, the J gene TRBJ2-5, with 12 bases aligning to TRBD2. For the CDR3, the DNA is TGTGCCAGCAGTTTTTCTAGCGGGAGGGGGTACCAAGAGACCCAGTACTTC. Translating gives CASSFSSGRGYQETQYF. The variable domain in full, with the rest retrieved from reference TRBV28 and TRBJ2-5, is DVKVTQSSRYLVKRTGEKVFLECVQDMDHENMFWYRQDPGLGLRLIYFSYDVKMKEKGDIPEGYSVSREKKERFSLILESASTNQTSMYLCASSFSSGRGYQETQYFGPGTRLLVL.